The source of this T cell receptor beta chain is a study of immune heterogeneity within non-small cell lung tumors. For each sample, template was about 550 ng of bulk tumor genomic DNA. Several spatially distant biopsies were obtained per primary tumor intraoperatively. Curative surgical treatment was performed in patients who had newly diagnosed, untreated non-small cell lung cancer. The donors were patients with newly diagnosed non-small cell lung cancer undergoing curative-intent surgery. This clonotype was picked up many times. CDR3 of TCR beta was amplified by multiplex PCR that used 32 V and 13 J primers. TCRdb passed the multiplex PCR reads through MiXCR, listing each CDR3 protein once. The data contain tens of thousands of distinct CDR3 sequences, approximately 30% of them singletons. The sample comprised lung tumor tissue. The receptor was derived from a middle-aged man with non-small cell lung cancer.

The CDR3 DNA reads TGTGCCACCAGTGATAGACGGGGACAGACGGGAGGCTACACCTTC. Protein sequence: CATSDRRGQTGGYTF. The genes are TRBV24-1 and TRBJ1-2, with 7 bases lining up with TRBD1. Germline assignment: CDR1 KGHDR and CDR2 SFDVKD. The trim removed 3 bases at V and 8 bases at J, leaving 11 bases unmatched. CDR3 length: 15 amino acids.